These 10 T cell receptor beta chains originate from one sample sequenced in a study of blood T cell repertoires in COVID-19. TCRdb's copy holds only in-frame clones and misses some; the assay was immunoSEQ multiplex PCR. The top ten hold approximately 2% of the sample, which has about 160,000 clones, approximately 91% seen once. Sequenced: peripheral blood. These receptors all stem from a man younger than 30 with acute or convalescent COVID-19.

CDR3 in amino acids: CASSPGQGASNQPQHF. In DNA, the CDR3 is TGTGCCAGCAGCCCAGGACAGGGGGCTAGCAATCAGCCCCAGCATTTT. The chain joins TRBV5-6 to TRBJ1-5; TRBD1 aligns across 11 bases. V lost 4 bases to trimming and J lost 0 bases; unmatched junction nucleotides: 3. Germline CDR1 is SGHDT and CDR2 is YYEEEE. The CDR3 has 16 amino acids.

The chain has TRBV2 and TRBJ2-7; maybe TRBD1 (5 bases). Trimming cost V 2 bases and J 2 bases, with 19 bases left between them. Germline CDR1 SNHLY, CDR2 FYNNEI. The CDR3 is 17 residues long. DNA for the CDR3: TGTGCCAGCAGTGAAAGAACAAGCCCAGGGTCCCCCTACGAGCAGTACTTC. Amino acid sequence: CASSERTSPGSPYEQYF.

The chain employs TRBV11-3 and TRBJ1-2, with 7 positions matching TRBD1. In germline, CDR1 is SGHNT, CDR2 YENEEA. V was pared by 0 bases and J by 4 bases, with 8 bases of the junction left unmatched. CDR3 length equals 16 residues. The CDR3 region has the DNA TGTGCCAGCAGCTTAGAGATCTGCAGGGACAGCTATGGCTACACCTTC. It specifies CASSLEICRDSYGYTF. Drawing the rest from reference TRBV11-3 and TRBJ1-2, the complete variable domain is EAGVVQSPRYKIIEKKQPVAFWCNPISGHNTLYWYLQNLGQGPELLIRYENEEAVDDSQLPKDRFSAERLKGVDSTLKIQPAELGDSAVYLCASSLEICRDSYGYTFGSGTRLTVV.

V usage is TRBV29-1 and J usage is TRBJ2-1, with D possibly matching TRBD1 (6 bases). The CDR3 sequence is 12 residues long. CDR1 and CDR2 (germline): SQVTM, ANQGSEA. V shed 1 base and J shed 12 bases, with 13 bases lying between them. CDR3: CSVEGTRGPQFF. In nucleotides, the CDR3 is TGCAGCGTTGAAGGAACCAGGGGACCGCAGTTCTTC.

This rearrangement joins TRBV27 to TRBJ2-4; 9 bases line up with TRBD2. The germline V gene encodes CDR1 MNHEY and CDR2 SMNVEV (reference sequence). The CDR3 extends over 17 amino acids. The V segment lost 5 bases and the J segment 2 bases; nucleotides outside the gene matches: 10. The CDR3 sequence: CASSPLAGGLSKNIQYF. The CDR3 nucleotides are TGTGCCAGCAGTCCCTTGGCGGGGGGGCTTTCCAAAAACATTCAGTACTTC.

The genes are TRBV19 and TRBJ2-7, with TRBD2 matching 12 bases. This CDR3 region has 16 residues. Germline values: CDR1 LNHDA, CDR2 SQIVND (reference sequence). J was trimmed by 3 bases and V by 5 bases; bases with no gene match: 8. CDR3 region: CASSLRLAGEFYEQYF. The CDR3 nucleotides read TGTGCCAGTAGTCTCCGACTAGCGGGGGAATTCTACGAGCAGTACTTC.

The chain uses TRBV30 and TRBJ2-7, with 8 bases matching TRBD2. V shed 1 base, J shed 0 bases, and the junction held 5 bases outside the gene matches. The CDR3 contains 15 residues. CDR1 and CDR2 (germline): GTSNPN, SVGIG (reference sequence). The CDR3 DNA reads as TGTGCCTGGAGTGCCGGACTAGCTAACTCCTACGAGCAGTACTTC. The encoded protein is CAWSAGLANSYEQYF.

This chain uses TRBV5-1 with TRBJ1-2; possibly TRBD1 for D (5 bases). Germline V CDR1 and CDR2: SGHRS, YFSETQ. The CDR3 runs to 13 residues. Trimming took 5 bases from V and 4 from J, leaving 12 bases between them. The CDR3 DNA reads as TGCGCCAGCAGTTTTGACAGAACCTATGGCTACACCTTC. Residues: CASSFDRTYGYTF.

This clone was seen just once. The V and J genes are TRBV24-1 and TRBJ2-3; 7 nucleotides line up with TRBD1. V shed 5 bases, J shed 3 bases, and the junction held 7 bases outside the gene matches. Germline values: CDR1 KGHDR, CDR2 SFDVKD. This CDR3 spans 15 amino acids. The CDR3 bases are TGTGCCACCAGTGCACAGGGGCAACAGACAGATACGCAGTATTTT. Translation: CATSAQGQQTDTQYF.

The chain couples TRBV5-5 to TRBJ2-1; D might be TRBD1 (5 bases). Trimming removed 2 bases at V and 0 bases at J, with 9 bases between. The CDR3 runs 15 residues. Germline V lookup: CDR1 SGHKS, CDR2 YYEKEE (reference sequence). CDR3 sequence reads: CASSFQGSSYNEQFF. The CDR3 nucleotides are TGTGCCAGCAGCTTTCAGGGAAGCTCCTACAATGAGCAGTTCTTC.